This TCR beta chain was found in a study of T cells after yellow fever vaccination (dated by TCRdb to about 2019). As for the study more broadly: The SMART-Seq v4 Ultra Low Input RNA kit was used to prepare libraries from fractions with low cell numbers. To follow T-cell clones before and after primary and booster YFV17D yellow fever vaccination, bulk TCR alpha and beta repertoires were sequenced over time. Two healthy male donors, one aged 18 to 30 and one aged 30 to 40 years, made up the cohort. Blood was collected at multiple timepoints before and after primary and secondary immunization, and bulk PBMC replicates and cell subsets were isolated.

General conclusions and limits of the study: Computational filtering was needed because FACS-sorted repertoires could contain abundant contaminating clonotypes from the bulk population. Compared with the primary T-cell response, the secondary T-cell response was faster but weaker, reaching its peak on day 5 rather than on day 15. Most clones expanded after primary vaccination were re-detected after the booster (almost 98% of CD4 and more than 70% of CD8), suggesting broad memory maintenance. The study included only a couple of donors, which limits how far the findings can be generalized. A small share of clonotypes occurred in both CD4 and CD8 compartments, likely arising from convergent recombination.

TCR cDNA was synthesized by 5'RACE template switching, through which a universal primer site and unique molecular identifiers were introduced. cDNA synthesis was primed from both the TCR alpha and TCR beta constant segments. Library amplification used two PCR steps, and the second PCR step added sample barcodes and sequencing adapters. Sequencing of libraries was done on Illumina HiSeq 2500 (2x100 bp) or NovaSeq (2x150 bp). Processing in the source paper ran as follows. Demultiplexing of reads and collapsing into UMI consensus sequences were performed with MIGEC, and V(D)J alignment was carried out with MiXCR. Vaccine-responding clonotypes were defined with edgeR using replicate PBMC samples, requiring FDR below 0.01 and a log2 fold change above 5 up to day 15. CD4 or CD8 identity was assigned to each bulk clonotype according to whether the clonotype was present at higher abundance in the sequenced CD4 repertoire or the sequenced CD8 repertoire. Clonotypes enriched at least 10-fold in dextramer-positive versus dextramer-negative fractions were classed as NS4B-specific, and CD4-biased clonotypes were left out. TCRdb reprocessing: public reads trimmed at Q25 with fastp, clones called with MiXCR, in-frame beta chains kept. Rows merge per CDR3 protein into single entries with the most common DNA and genes. The V and J calls, along with clone size, are taken from TCRdb and not from the paper's own processing. The sample table lists 80,000 to 100,000 distinct CDR3 sequences, 8.9% of them with a count of one. Clones ranked in the top ten supply approximately 15% of the sample.

This clonotype was seen a few times. No quality values exist for individual bases; no much larger clone is one base distant. Read against the paper, the sample's treatment or condition label means: live attenuated yellow fever vaccine strain. A standard Ficoll-Paque protocol was used to isolate PBMCs from peripheral blood. With anti-CD3 and anti-CD8 staining plus a dextramer loaded with the yellow fever NS4B epitope peptide, the researchers sorted epitope-specific CD8 T cells. TriZol was used to extract RNA from bulk PBMCs, CD4 and CD8 fractions, and dextramer-positive and dextramer-negative fractions. Based on the germline V gene, the CDR1 and CDR2 sequences are SQVTM and ANQGSEA. From its cysteine to its phenylalanine, the CDR3 spans 13 amino acids. The only DNA kept is the CDR3, 39 bases in frame from the first base. The junction carries 9 bases between V and J, which are trimmed by 2 bases and 4 bases respectively.

The TCR sequence derives from a man aged 18 to 29 who received the YFV17D yellow fever vaccine. The chain is assembled from TRBV29-1 and TRBJ2-1; the D segment cannot be called with confidence. Sequenced here: CD8+ T cells not binding an NS4B(214-222) dextramer, sorted from PBMCs, sampled roughly 14 days after the first yellow fever vaccination. The sample's cell subset or site label is to be understood as: NS4B epitope dextramer-negative CD8 T cells. The bases are TGCAGCGTTGAAAGAGGCCTGTACAATGAGCAGTTCTTC. The encoded protein is CSVERGLYNEQFF.